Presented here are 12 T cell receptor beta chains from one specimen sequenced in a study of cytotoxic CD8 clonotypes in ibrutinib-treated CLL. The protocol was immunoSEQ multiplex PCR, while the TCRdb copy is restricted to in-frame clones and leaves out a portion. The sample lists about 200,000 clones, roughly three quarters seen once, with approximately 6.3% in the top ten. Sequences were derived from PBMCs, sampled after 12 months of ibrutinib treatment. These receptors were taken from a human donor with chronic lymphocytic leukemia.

The CDR3 bases are TGTGCCAGTAGCCCAAGCCTGGGACAGGGGATGTGGGATGAGCAGTTCTTC. Translating it yields CASSPSLGQGMWDEQFF. The chain has TRBV19 and TRBJ2-1, with 10 bases aligning to TRBD1. CDR1 and CDR2 (germline): LNHDA, SQIVND (reference sequence). Losses at the gene ends were 6 bases for V and 8 bases for J; bases not matched to a gene: 16. This CDR3 has 17 amino acids.

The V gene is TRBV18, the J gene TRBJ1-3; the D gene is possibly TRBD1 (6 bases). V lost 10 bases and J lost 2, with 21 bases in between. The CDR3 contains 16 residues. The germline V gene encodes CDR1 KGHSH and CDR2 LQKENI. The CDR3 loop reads CATPSDGGAAGNTIYF. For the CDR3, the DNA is TGTGCCACCCCGTCGGATGGGGGCGCCGCTGGAAACACCATATATTTT.

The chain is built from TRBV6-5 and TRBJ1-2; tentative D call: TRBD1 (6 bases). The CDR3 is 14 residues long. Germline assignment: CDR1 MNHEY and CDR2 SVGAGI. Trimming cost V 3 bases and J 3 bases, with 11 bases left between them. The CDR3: CASSYVGTHYGYTF. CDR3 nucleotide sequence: TGTGCCAGCAGTTATGTCGGGACACACTATGGCTACACCTTC.

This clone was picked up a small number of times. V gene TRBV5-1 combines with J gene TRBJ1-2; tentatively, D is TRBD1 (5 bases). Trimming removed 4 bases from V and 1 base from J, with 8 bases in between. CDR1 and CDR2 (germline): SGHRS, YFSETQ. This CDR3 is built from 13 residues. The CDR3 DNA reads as TGCGCCAGCAGCCTTGGGGGTAACTATGGCTACACCTTC. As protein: CASSLGGNYGYTF.

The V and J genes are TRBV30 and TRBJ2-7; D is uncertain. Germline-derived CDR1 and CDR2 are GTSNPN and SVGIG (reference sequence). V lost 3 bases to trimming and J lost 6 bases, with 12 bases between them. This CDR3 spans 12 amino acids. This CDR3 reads CAWRGKGLEQYF. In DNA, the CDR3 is TGTGCCTGGAGAGGCAAAGGGCTCGAGCAGTACTTC.

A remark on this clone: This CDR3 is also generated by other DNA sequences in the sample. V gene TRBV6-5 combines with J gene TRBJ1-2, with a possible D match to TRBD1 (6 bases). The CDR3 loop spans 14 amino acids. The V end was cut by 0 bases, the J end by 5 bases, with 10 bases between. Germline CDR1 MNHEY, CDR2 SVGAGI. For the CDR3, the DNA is TGTGCCAGCAGTTACTCGGGGGGCGGTTATGGCTACACCTTC. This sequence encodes CASSYSGGGYGYTF.

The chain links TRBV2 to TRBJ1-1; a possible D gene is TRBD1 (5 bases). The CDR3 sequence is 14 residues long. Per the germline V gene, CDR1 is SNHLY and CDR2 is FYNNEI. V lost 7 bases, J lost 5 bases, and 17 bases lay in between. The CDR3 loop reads CASTRTREGTEAFF. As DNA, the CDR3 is TGTGCCAGCACTCGAACCCGGGAGGGGACTGAAGCTTTCTTT. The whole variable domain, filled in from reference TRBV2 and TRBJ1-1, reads EPEVTQTPSHQVTQMGQEVILRCVPISNHLYFYWYRQILGQKVEFLVSFYNNEISEKSEIFDDQFSVERPDGSNFTLKIRSTKLEDSAMYFCASTRTREGTEAFFGQGTRLTVV.

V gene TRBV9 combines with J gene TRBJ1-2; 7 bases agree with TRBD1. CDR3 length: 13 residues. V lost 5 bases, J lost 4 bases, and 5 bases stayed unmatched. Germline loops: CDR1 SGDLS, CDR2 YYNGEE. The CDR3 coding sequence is TGTGCCAGCAGGGGGACAGTGGGCTATGGCTACACCTTC. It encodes CASRGTVGYGYTF.

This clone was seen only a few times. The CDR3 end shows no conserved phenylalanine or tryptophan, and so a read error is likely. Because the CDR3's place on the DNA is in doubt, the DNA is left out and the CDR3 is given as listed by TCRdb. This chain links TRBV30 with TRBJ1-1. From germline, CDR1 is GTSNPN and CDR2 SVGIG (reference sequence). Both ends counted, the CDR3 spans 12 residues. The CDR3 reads CAWSSWETPVFN.

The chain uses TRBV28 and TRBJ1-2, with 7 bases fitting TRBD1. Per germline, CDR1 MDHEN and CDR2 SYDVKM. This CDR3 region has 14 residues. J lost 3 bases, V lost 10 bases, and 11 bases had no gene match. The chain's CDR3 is CAIIEAGGDYGYTF. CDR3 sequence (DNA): TGTGCCATCATCGAGGCAGGGGGTGACTATGGCTACACCTTC.

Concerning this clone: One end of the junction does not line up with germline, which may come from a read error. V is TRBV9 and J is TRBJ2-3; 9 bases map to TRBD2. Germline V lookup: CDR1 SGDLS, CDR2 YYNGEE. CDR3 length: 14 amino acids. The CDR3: CASSGGTSKDTQYF. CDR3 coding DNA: TGTGCCAGCAGCGGCGGGACTAGCAAAGATACGCAGTATTTT.

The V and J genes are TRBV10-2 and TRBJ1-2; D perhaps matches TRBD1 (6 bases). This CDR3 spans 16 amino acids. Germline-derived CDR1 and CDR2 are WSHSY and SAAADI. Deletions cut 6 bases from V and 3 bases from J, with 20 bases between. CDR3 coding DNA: TGCGCCAGCAGCCCTCCAGGGGTCAACCTGGACTATGGCTACACCTTC. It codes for CASSPPGVNLDYGYTF.